The T cell receptor beta chain described here comes from a study of CD8 T cells in ankylosing spondylitis. Whole-study results and caveats: A TCR beta motif of 7 or 8 highly homologous variants appeared characteristic of ankylosing spondylitis blood.

From the 5' RACE reads, TCRdb called clonotypes with MiXCR, one entry per CDR3 protein. The profile shows about 200,000 distinct CDR3 sequences, around 7.9% of them singletons. This clonotype was seen a handful of times. The antigen is undetermined. This CDR3 is 15 amino acids long. Germline V lookup: CDR1 LNHNV, CDR2 YYDKDF (reference sequence). V shed 5 bases and J 7 bases; nucleotides not matched to a gene: 10. Sequenced input: blood, either unsorted or a sorted T cell fraction (not recorded which). This TCR derives from a male donor with ankylosing spondylitis. The chain uses TRBV15 and TRBJ2-3, with TRBD1 matching over 9 bases. The CDR3 sequence is CATSVNRGRANTQYF. The CDR3 DNA reads as TGTGCCACCAGCGTTAACAGGGGGCGCGCGAATACGCAGTATTTT.